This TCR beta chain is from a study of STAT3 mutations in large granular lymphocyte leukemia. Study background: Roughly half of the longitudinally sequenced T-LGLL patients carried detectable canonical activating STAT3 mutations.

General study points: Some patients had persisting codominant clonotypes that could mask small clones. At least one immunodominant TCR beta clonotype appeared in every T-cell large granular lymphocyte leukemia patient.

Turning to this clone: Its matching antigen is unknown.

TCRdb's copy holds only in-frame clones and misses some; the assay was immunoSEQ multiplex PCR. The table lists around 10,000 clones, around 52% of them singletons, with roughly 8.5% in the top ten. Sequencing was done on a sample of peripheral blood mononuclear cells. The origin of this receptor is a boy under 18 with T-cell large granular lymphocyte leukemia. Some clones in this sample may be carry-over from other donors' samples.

DNA for the CDR3: TGCGCCAGCAGCTTGGCCTACAGGGGTAACAATTCACCCCTCCACTTT. Its translation: CASSLAYRGNNSPLHF. The V call is TRBV5-1, the J call TRBJ1-6, with 7 positions matching TRBD1. V lost 0 bases and J lost 7; bases outside the gene matches: 7. The CDR3 has 16 amino acids. The germline gives CDR1 SGHRS, CDR2 YFSETQ.